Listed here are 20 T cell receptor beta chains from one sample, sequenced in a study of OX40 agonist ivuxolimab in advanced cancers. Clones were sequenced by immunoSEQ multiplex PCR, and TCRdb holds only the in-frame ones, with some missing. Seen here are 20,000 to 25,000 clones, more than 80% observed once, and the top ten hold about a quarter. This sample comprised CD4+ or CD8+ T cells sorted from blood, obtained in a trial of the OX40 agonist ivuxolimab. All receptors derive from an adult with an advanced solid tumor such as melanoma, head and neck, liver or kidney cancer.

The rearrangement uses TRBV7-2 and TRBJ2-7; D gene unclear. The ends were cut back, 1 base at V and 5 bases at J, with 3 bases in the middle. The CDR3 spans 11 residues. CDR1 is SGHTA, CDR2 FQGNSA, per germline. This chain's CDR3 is CASSLEHEQYF. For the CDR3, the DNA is TGTGCCAGCAGCTTAGAACACGAGCAGTACTTC.

In nucleotides, the CDR3 is TGTGCCAGTAGTATAGTCTGGACAGGGAGCGAGCAGTACTTC. Translated, it gives CASSIVWTGSEQYF. This rearrangement joins TRBV19 to TRBJ2-7, with 8 bases matching TRBD1. The germline gives CDR1 LNHDA, CDR2 SQIVND (reference sequence). With 1 base clipped from V and 6 bases from J, the junction kept 5 bases outside the gene matches. The CDR3 has 14 residues.

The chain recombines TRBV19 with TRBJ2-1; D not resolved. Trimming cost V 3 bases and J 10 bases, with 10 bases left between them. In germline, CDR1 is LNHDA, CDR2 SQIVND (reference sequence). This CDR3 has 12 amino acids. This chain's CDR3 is CASSIGSREQFF. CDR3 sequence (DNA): TGTGCCAGTAGTATCGGGTCCAGAGAGCAGTTCTTC.

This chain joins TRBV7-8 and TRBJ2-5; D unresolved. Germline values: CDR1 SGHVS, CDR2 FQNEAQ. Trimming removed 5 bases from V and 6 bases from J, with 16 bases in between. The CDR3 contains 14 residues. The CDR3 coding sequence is TGTGCCAGCAGCGGTACGGACGTGTCCAAGACCCAGTACTTC. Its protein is CASSGTDVSKTQYF. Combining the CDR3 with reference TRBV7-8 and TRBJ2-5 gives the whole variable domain GAGVSQSPRYKVAKRGQDVALRCDPISGHVSLFWYQQALGQGPEFLTYFQNEAQLDKSGLPSDRFFAERPEGSVSTLKIQRTQQEDSAVYLCASSGTDVSKTQYFGPGTRLLVL.

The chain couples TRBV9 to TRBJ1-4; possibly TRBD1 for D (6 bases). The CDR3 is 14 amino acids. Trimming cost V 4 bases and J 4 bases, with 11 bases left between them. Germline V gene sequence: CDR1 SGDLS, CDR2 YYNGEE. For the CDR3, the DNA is TGTGCCAGCAGCCCCCGGACAGATAATGAAAAACTGTTTTTT. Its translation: CASSPRTDNEKLFF.

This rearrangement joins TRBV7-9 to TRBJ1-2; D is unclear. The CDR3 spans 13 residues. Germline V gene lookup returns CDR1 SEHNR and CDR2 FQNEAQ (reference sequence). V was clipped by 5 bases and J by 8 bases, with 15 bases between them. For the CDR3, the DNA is TGTGCCAGCAGCCCCCCCGGTCCCGACGGCTACACCTTC. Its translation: CASSPPGPDGYTF.

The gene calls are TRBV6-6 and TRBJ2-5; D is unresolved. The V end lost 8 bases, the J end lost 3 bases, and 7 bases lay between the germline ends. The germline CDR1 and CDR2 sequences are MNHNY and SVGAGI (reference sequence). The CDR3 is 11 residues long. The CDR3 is CASGVEETQYF. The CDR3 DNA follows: TGTGCCAGCGGGGTGGAAGAGACCCAGTACTTC.

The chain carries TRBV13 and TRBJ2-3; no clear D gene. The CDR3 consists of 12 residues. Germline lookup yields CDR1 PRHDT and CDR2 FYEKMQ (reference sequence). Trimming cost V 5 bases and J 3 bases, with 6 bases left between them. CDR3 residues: CASSLTTDTQYF. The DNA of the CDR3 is TGTGCCAGCAGCCTCACTACAGATACGCAGTATTTT.

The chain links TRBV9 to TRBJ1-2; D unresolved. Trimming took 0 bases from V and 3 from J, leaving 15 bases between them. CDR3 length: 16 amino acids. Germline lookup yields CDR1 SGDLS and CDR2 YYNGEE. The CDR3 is CASSVVRNYGDYGYTF. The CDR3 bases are TGTGCCAGCAGCGTAGTTAGGAACTACGGGGACTATGGCTACACCTTC.

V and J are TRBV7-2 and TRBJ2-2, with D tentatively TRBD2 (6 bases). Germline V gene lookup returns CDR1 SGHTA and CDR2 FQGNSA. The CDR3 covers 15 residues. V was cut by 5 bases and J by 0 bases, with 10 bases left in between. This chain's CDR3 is CASSPGLTNTGELFF. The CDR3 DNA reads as TGTGCCAGCAGCCCGGGACTGACGAACACCGGGGAGCTGTTTTTT.

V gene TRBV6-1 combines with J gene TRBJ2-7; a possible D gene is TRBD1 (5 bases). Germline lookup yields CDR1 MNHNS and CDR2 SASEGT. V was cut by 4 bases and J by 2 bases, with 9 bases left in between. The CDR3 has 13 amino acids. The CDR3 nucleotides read TGTGCCAGCAGTGTGGGGCTCGCCTACGAGCAGTACTTC. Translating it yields CASSVGLAYEQYF.

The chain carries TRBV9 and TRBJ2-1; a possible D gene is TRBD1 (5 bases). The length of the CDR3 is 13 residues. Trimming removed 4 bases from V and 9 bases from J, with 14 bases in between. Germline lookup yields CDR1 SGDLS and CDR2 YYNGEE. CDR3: CASSSQTVLEQFF. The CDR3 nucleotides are TGTGCCAGCAGCAGCCAGACAGTACTTGAGCAGTTCTTC.

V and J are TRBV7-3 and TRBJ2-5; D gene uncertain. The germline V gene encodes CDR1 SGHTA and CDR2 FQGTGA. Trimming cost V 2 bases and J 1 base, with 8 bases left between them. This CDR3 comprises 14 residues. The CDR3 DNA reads TGTGCCAGCAGCTTAGCAGGCTCCCAAGAGACCCAGTACTTC. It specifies CASSLAGSQETQYF. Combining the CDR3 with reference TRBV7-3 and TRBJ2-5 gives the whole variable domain GAGVSQTPSNKVTEKGKYVELRCDPISGHTALYWYRQSLGQGPEFLIYFQGTGAADDSGLPNDRFFAVRPEGSVSTLKIQRTERGDSAVYLCASSLAGSQETQYFGPGTRLLVL.

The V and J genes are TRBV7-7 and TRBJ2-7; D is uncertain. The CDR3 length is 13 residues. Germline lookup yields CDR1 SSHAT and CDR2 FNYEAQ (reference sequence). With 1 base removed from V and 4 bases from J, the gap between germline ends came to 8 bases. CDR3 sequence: CASSLGPEYEQYF. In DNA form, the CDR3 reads TGTGCCAGCAGCTTAGGTCCGGAGTACGAGCAGTACTTC.

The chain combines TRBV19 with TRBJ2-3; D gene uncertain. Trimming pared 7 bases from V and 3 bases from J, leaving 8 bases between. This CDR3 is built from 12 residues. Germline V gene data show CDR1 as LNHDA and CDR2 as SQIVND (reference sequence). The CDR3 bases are TGTGCCAGTATAGACCGAACAGATACGCAGTATTTT. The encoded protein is CASIDRTDTQYF.

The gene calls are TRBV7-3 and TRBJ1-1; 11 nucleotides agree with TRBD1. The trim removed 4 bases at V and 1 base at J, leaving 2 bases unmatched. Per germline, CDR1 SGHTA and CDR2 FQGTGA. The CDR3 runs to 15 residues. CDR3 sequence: CASSSGTGGNTEAFF. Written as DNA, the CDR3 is TGTGCCAGCAGCTCGGGGACAGGGGGGAACACTGAAGCTTTCTTT.

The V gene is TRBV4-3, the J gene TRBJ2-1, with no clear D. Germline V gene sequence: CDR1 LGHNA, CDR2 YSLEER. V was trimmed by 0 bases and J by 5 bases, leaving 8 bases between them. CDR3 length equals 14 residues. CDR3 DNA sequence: TGCGCCAGCAGCCAAGATATCGGAAACAATGAGCAGTTCTTC. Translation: CASSQDIGNNEQFF.

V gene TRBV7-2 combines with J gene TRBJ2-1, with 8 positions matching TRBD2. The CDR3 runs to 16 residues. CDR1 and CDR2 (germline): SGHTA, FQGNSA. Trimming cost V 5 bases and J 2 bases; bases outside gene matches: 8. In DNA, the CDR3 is TGTGCCAGCAGCCTCCCGGGGGGGGCGGCCTACAATGAGCAGTTCTTC. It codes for CASSLPGGAAYNEQFF.

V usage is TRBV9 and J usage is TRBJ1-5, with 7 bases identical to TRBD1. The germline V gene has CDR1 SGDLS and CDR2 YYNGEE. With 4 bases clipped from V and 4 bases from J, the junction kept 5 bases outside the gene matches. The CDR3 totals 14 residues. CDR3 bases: TGTGCCAGCAGCATGGGACAGCGAAATCAGCCCCAGCATTTT. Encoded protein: CASSMGQRNQPQHF.

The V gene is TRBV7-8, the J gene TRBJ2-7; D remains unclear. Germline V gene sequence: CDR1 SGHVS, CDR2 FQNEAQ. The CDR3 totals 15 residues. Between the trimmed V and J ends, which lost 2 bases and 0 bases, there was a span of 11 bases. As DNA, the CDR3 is TGTGCCAGCAGCTTACGATCGTCCTTCTCCTACGAGCAGTACTTC. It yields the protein CASSLRSSFSYEQYF.